The 7 T cell receptor beta chains below come from one sample, sequenced in a study of beta chain features in type 1 diabetes. cDNA synthesis used the whole RNA isolate, giving expressed TCRB sequences. Here immunoSEQ multiplex PCR was the method, and the copy in TCRdb shows in-frame clones only, minus some. Of about 300,000 clones listed, approximately 8% are singletons. Input material: central memory CD4+ T cells from blood. The receptors shown here come from a woman aged 18-35 years in good health.

This clone was observed at least ten times. This chain connects TRBV7-2 to TRBJ2-6; D could derive from TRBD1 or TRBD2 (5 bases each). Trimming removed 1 base from V and 3 bases from J, with 10 bases in between. The germline V gene has CDR1 SGHTA and CDR2 FQGNSA. The CDR3 sequence is 16 residues long. In DNA form, the CDR3 reads TGTGCCAGCAGCTTAGGAGGGGCTGTTGGGGCCAACGTCCTGACTTTC. Its protein product is CASSLGGAVGANVLTF.

This clone was seen a handful of times. The chain joins TRBV9 to TRBJ1-2; D unresolved. This CDR3 is 15 amino acids long. The V and J ends lost 3 bases and 0 bases respectively, with 12 bases between them. The germline gives CDR1 SGDLS, CDR2 YYNGEE. Here the CDR3 DNA reads TGTGCCAGCAGCGCGGAGGCTATAGCTAACTATGGCTACACCTTC. Translated: CASSAEAIANYGYTF.

V gene TRBV7-3 combines with J gene TRBJ2-3; 10 positions match TRBD2. Germline trimming cut 3 bases from V and 2 bases from J; bases unmatched to any gene: 14. The CDR3 totals 19 residues. The germline V gene encodes CDR1 SGHTA and CDR2 FQGTGA. This CDR3 reads CASSLRLAGVNRLTDTQYF. CDR3 sequence (DNA): TGTGCCAGCAGCTTGCGGCTAGCGGGGGTCAATAGACTCACAGATACGCAGTATTTT.

A note on this clone: One base away lies a much larger clone, so this may be a sequencing read error. The CDR3 DNA reads as TGCAGCGTTGAAGATCAGTCCGTGGGGGCTGGCTACACCTTC. Translated: CSVEDQSVGAGYTF. The chain has TRBV29-1 and TRBJ1-2, with a tentative D call TRBD1 (6 bases). V was pared by 0 bases and J by 7 bases, with 15 bases between. There are 14 residues in the CDR3. Germline CDR1 SQVTM, CDR2 ANQGSEA.

The V call is TRBV7-8, the J call TRBJ1-1; D is unclear. Germline-derived CDR1 and CDR2 are SGHVS and FQNEAQ. This CDR3 region has 12 residues. V lost 2 bases and J 5 bases, leaving 6 bases between the germline ends. CDR3 residues: CASSLQFTEAFF. CDR3 coding DNA: TGTGCCAGCAGCTTACAGTTTACTGAAGCTTTCTTT.

This clone came up many times. The rearrangement uses TRBV4-3 and TRBJ1-2; possible D gene TRBD1, 5 bases. V lost 0 bases and J lost 4, with 12 bases in between. Germline assignment: CDR1 LGHNA and CDR2 YSLEER. The CDR3 loop spans 15 amino acids. The CDR3 DNA sequence: TGCGCCAGCAGCCAAGATGGGGGGGGAGGCTATGGCTACACCTTC. Translated, it gives CASSQDGGGGYGYTF.

The gene calls are TRBV14 and TRBJ2-1; TRBD2 aligns across 11 bases. CDR1 is SGHDN and CDR2 is FVKESK in the germline V gene. Trimming took 5 bases from V and 4 from J; bases not matched to a gene: 16. The CDR3 has 19 residues. The DNA of the CDR3 is TGTGCCAGCAGCTGGAGAGGACAGTTTAGCGGGGGGGAATACAATGAGCAGTTCTTC. Encoded protein: CASSWRGQFSGGEYNEQFF.